The rows below give T cell receptor beta chains drawn from one sample of a study of identical twins. MiXCR was run by TCRdb on the 5' RACE reads, yielding one entry per CDR3 protein. The data show under 800,000 distinct CDR3 sequences, around 20% seen once. These data also featured in a second study, about T cells expressing NK-cell markers.

Sample: PBMCs. These receptors were taken from a woman aged 18-30 years in good health. Each CDR3 is given with its conserved first and last residue. A D gene is named only where the DNA matches it firmly. Only some rows state a clone size, as once, few, many or a class for expanded clones.

V gene	D gene	J gene	clone size	CDR3 DNA	CDR3 protein
TRBV6-1	NA	TRBJ2-1	NA	TGTGCCAGCACTACTAGCCTGGGCTCCTACAATGAGCAGTTCTTC	CASTTSLGSYNEQFF
TRBV20-1	NA	TRBJ1-5	few	TGCAGTGCTAGACAGGCTTACAATCAGCCCCAGCATTTT	CSARQAYNQPQHF
TRBV12-3/TRBV12-4	NA	TRBJ2-7	few	TGTGCCAGCAGTAACCAATACGAGCAGTACTTC	CASSNQYEQYF
TRBV11-2	TRBD2	TRBJ2-2	NA	TGTGCCAGCAGCTTAGGCGGGAGCAGGACCGGGGAGCTGTTTTTT	CASSLGGSRTGELFF
TRBV6-1	TRBD1	TRBJ2-7	NA	TGTGCCAGCAGTGATCTGGACAGGGCACGCGAGCAGTACTTC	CASSDLDRAREQYF
TRBV6-1	NA	TRBJ2-3	few	TGTGCCAGCACTGACAGAGGTTGGACAGATACGCAGTATTTT	CASTDRGWTDTQYF
TRBV4-3	TRBD2	TRBJ2-7	few	TGCGCCAGCAGCCGCGGCCTAGCGGCGACCTACGAGCAGTACTTC	CASSRGLAATYEQYF
TRBV4-3	NA	TRBJ1-4	few	TGCGCCAGCAGCCTGAGGAGCGAACTACACTTTAATGAAAAACTGTTTTTT	CASSLRSELHFNEKLFF
TRBV12-3/TRBV12-4	NA	TRBJ1-1	many	TGTGCCAGCAGCCAAGGACTGGACACTGAAGCTTTCTTT	CASSQGLDTEAFF
TRBV25-1	NA	TRBJ1-1	NA	TGTGCCAGCAGTAATTACGGTGAAGCTTTCTTT	CASSNYGEAFF
TRBV6-2/TRBV6-3	NA	TRBJ1-1	NA	TGTGCCAGCGAGGAGGGGAGTAACACTGAAGCTTTCTTT	CASEEGSNTEAFF
TRBV20-1	NA	TRBJ2-7	NA	TGCAGTGCTCATGCCGGATACTACGAGCAGTACTTC	CSAHAGYYEQYF
TRBV7-9	TRBD1	TRBJ1-2	NA	TGTGCCAGCAGCTTCGACTTCGACAGGGTAAATGGCTACACCTTC	CASSFDFDRVNGYTF
TRBV10-3	NA	TRBJ2-2	many	TGTGCCATCAGTGAGCCAGGCGGCGGGGTTACCGGGGAGCTGTTTTTT	CAISEPGGGVTGELFF
TRBV10-3	TRBD1	TRBJ2-1	NA	TGTGCCATCAGTGAGTCCTTGACAGGGGGCCGGAATGAGAAGTTCTTC	CAISESLTGGRNEKFF
TRBV20-1	NA	TRBJ1-4	NA	TGCAGTGCTAGACGCGGACGGGAGAATGAAAAACTGTTTTTT	CSARRGRENEKLFF
TRBV7-2	NA	TRBJ2-2	NA	TGTGCCAGCAGCTTAGGGCCCGGGCAGGGTCGGACCGGGGAGCTGTTTTTT	CASSLGPGQGRTGELFF
TRBV20-1	NA	TRBJ1-4	NA	TGCAGTGCTAGAGGACAGACCTACGCAACTAATGAAAAACTGTTTTTT	CSARGQTYATNEKLFF
TRBV20-1	TRBD2	TRBJ2-3	NA	TGCAGTGCTAGAGCGACTAGCGGGACCACAGATACGCAGTATTTT	CSARATSGTTDTQYF
TRBV12-3/TRBV12-4	TRBD2	TRBJ2-5	few	TGTGCCAGCAGTTTGGAGCGGGGGGTCCAAGAGACCCAGTACTTC	CASSLERGVQETQYF
TRBV4-3	TRBD2	TRBJ2-1	few	TGCGCCAGCAGCCAAGATAGCGGGAGGGACGATGAGCAGTTCTTC	CASSQDSGRDDEQFF
TRBV7-9	TRBD1	TRBJ2-5	few	TGTGCCAGCAGCAAGACAGGGGGCGCGTTAGTGACCCAGTACTTC	CASSKTGGALVTQYF
TRBV7-2	NA	TRBJ1-1	NA	TGTGCCAGCAGCTTAAAAAGAACTCCGAGGACTGAAGCTTTCTTT	CASSLKRTPRTEAFF
TRBV20-1	TRBD1	TRBJ1-1	many	TGCAGTGCTAGAGGCCCCAAACAGGGGGCGTACGGCACTGAAGCTTTCTTT	CSARGPKQGAYGTEAFF
TRBV9	TRBD1	TRBJ1-2	NA	TGTGCCAGCAGCGGCCGGGACAGGCTGTACTATGGCTACACCTTC	CASSGRDRLYYGYTF
TRBV5-1	TRBD1	TRBJ1-6	few	TGCGCCAGCAGCATGGGACAGCGGAATTCACCCCTCCACTTT	CASSMGQRNSPLHF